This T cell receptor (beta chain) was identified during a study of Graves' ophthalmopathy and Graves' hyperthyroidism. The TCR beta CDR3 regions underwent amplification from RNA transcripts. Following a first-round RT-PCR that used HTBI primers, a second-round multiplex PCR was carried out. MiXCR, applied by TCRdb to the multiplex PCR reads, yields one record per CDR3 protein. The sample lists roughly 610,000 distinct CDR3 sequences; roughly 20% were seen once. The CDR3 spans 15 residues. Losses at the gene ends were 0 bases for V and 0 bases for J; bases not matched to a gene: 3. The V gene's germline CDR1 is SGDLS and CDR2 YYNGEE. This clonotype was counted only a few times. Ineligible for inclusion were patients with other autoimmune diseases, uncontrolled infections, pregnancy or lactation. Diagnosis relied on clinical symptoms, serum thyroxine, TRAb, thyroid ultrasound and orbital computed tomography.

The receptor's source is a woman aged 18-29 years with stable Graves' hyperthyroidism. Some clones in this sample may be carry-over from other donors' samples. The chain combines TRBV9 with TRBJ2-7, with 7 bases lining up with TRBD2. Source material: peripheral blood. The CDR3 DNA reads TGTGCCAGCAGCGTAGAGGGCGGGAGCTCCTACGAGCAGTACTTC. Its translation: CASSVEGGSSYEQYF.